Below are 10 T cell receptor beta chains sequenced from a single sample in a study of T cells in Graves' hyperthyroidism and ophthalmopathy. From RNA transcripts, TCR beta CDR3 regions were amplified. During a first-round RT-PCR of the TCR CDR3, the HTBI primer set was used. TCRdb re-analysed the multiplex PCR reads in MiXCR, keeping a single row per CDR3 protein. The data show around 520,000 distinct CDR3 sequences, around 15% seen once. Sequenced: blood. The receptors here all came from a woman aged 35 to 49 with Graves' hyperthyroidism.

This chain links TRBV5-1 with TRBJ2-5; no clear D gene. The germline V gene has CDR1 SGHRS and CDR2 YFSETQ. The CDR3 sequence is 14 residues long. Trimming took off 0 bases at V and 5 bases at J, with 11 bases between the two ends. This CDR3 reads CASSLGWGGETQYF. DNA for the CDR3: TGCGCCAGCAGCTTGGGGTGGGGTGGCGAGACCCAGTACTTC.

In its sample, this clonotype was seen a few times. The CDR3 spells CASRSWTGDNSPLHF. The CDR3 coding sequence is TGTGCCAGTAGATCTTGGACAGGGGATAATTCACCCCTCCACTTT. The V gene is TRBV19, the J gene TRBJ1-6, with 9 bases lining up with TRBD1. The V and J ends lost 6 bases and 5 bases, in that order; junction bases with no gene match: 5. The CDR3 is 15 amino acids. CDR1 LNHDA and CDR2 SQIVND come from the germline V gene (reference sequence).

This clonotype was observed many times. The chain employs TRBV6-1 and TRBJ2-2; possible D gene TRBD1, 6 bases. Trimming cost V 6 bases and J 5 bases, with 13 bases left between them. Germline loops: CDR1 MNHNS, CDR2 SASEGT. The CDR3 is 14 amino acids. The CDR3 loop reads CASREIQGTGELFF. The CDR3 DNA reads TGTGCCAGCAGGGAAATACAGGGAACCGGGGAGCTGTTTTTT.

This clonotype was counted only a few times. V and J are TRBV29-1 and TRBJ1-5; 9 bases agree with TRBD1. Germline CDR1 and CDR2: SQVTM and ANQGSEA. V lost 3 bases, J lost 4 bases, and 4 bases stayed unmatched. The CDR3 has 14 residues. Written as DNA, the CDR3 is TGCAGCGTTGAGTTCGGGACAGGGAATCAGCCCCAGCATTTT. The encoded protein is CSVEFGTGNQPQHF.

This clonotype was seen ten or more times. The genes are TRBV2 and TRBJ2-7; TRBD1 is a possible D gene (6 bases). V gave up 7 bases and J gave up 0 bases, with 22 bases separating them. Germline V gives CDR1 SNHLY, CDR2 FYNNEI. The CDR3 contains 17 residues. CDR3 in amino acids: CASKRWDTTPFSYEQYF. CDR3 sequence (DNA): TGTGCCAGCAAGCGGTGGGACACTACACCCTTCTCCTACGAGCAGTACTTC.

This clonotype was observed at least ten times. In DNA, the CDR3 is TGCAGTGCTAGAGCCGCCTCCGGGACTTTAACCTACGAGCAGTACTTC. It codes for CSARAASGTLTYEQYF. V is TRBV20-1 and J is TRBJ2-7; possible D gene TRBD2, 6 bases. CDR1 is DFQATT, CDR2 SNEGSKA, per germline (reference sequence). V was shortened by 1 base and J by 2 bases, with 18 bases between the two germline ends. The CDR3 contains 16 residues.

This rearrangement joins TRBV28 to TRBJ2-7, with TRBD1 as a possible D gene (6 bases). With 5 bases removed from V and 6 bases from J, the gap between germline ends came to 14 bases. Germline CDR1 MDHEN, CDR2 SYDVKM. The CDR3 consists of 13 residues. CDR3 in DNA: TGTGCCAGCAGTACACGGGACACCCTCGAGCAGTACTTC. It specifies CASSTRDTLEQYF.

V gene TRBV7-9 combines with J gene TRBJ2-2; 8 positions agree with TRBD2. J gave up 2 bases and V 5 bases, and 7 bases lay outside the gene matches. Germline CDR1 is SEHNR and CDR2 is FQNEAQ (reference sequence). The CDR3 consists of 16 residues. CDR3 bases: TGTGCCAGCAGCCCTCCCGCGGGAGGTAACACCGGGGAGCTGTTTTTT. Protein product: CASSPPAGGNTGELFF.

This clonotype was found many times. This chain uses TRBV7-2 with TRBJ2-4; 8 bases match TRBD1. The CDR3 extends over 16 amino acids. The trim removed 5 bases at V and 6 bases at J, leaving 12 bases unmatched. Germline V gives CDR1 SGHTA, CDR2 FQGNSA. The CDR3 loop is CASSPRTGLITNIQYF. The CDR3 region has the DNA TGTGCCAGCAGCCCCAGGACAGGGCTGATCACAAACATTCAGTACTTC.

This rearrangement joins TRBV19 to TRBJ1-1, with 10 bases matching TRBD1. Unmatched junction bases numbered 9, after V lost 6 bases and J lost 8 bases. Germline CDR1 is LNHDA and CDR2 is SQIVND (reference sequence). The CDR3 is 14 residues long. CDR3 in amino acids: CASSDGTGAIEAFF. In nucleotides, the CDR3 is TGTGCCAGTAGCGATGGGACAGGGGCGATCGAAGCTTTCTTT. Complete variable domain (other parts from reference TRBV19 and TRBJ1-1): DGGITQSPKYLFRKEGQNVTLSCEQNLNHDAMYWYRQDPGQGLRLIYYSQIVNDFQKGDIAEGYSVSREKKESFPLTVTSAQKNPTAFYLCASSDGTGAIEAFFGQGTRLTVV.